These 27 T cell receptor beta chains came from one sample sequenced in a study of T-cell memory formation after mild COVID-19. A single record per CDR3 protein comes from TCRdb applying MiXCR to the 5' RACE reads. This repertoire shows fewer than 500,000 distinct CDR3 sequences, around 27% found once; its top ten account for approximately 12%. Sequenced input: PBMCs or a T cell subset sorted from them (not recorded which). The receptors were gathered from an adult woman who had mild COVID-19 (a few samples of this study predate the infection). Cell type and time point are not known.

This clonotype was counted between two and nine times. The rearrangement links TRBV30 to TRBJ2-4; D possibly corresponds to TRBD2 (5 bases). The germline V gene has CDR1 GTSNPN and CDR2 SVGIG (reference sequence). The V end lost 8 bases, the J end lost 8 bases, and 13 bases lay between the germline ends. The CDR3 covers 11 residues. CDR3 nucleotide sequence: TGTGCCGTGGCCCCCGGGGACATTCAGTACTTC. This translates into CAVAPGDIQYF.

The gene calls are TRBV20-1 and TRBJ1-5, with D hard to call. Germline-derived CDR1 and CDR2 are DFQATT and SNEGSKA (reference sequence). The CDR3 contains 12 residues. V was shortened by 0 bases and J by 4 bases, with 4 bases between the two germline ends. The CDR3 DNA reads as TGCAGTGCTAGAGATCTTAATCAGCCCCAGCATTTT. This translates into CSARDLNQPQHF.

This clonotype has a handful of counts. This chain uses TRBV20-1 with TRBJ2-3, with 10 bases aligning to TRBD2. The V gene end was trimmed by 2 bases and the J gene end by 1 base; junction bases not matched to a gene: 3. CDR1 and CDR2 from the germline V gene are DFQATT and SNEGSKA (reference sequence). There are 15 residues in the CDR3. The CDR3 DNA follows: TGCAGTGCTAGACCGCTAGCGGGGGGCACAGATACGCAGTATTTT. Its protein is CSARPLAGGTDTQYF.

In this sample, this clonotype turned up a few times. The V and J genes are TRBV19 and TRBJ1-5; D gene uncertain. Trimming took 5 bases from V and 1 from J, leaving 3 bases between them. The CDR3 extends over 12 amino acids. Per the germline V gene, CDR1 is LNHDA and CDR2 is SQIVND (reference sequence). The CDR3 coding sequence is TGTGCCAGTAGTGGCAGCAATCAGCCCCAGCATTTT. As protein: CASSGSNQPQHF.

This clonotype was detected only a few times. This chain connects TRBV12-3 or TRBV12-4 to TRBJ2-7; weak D call: TRBD2 (6 bases). The CDR3 is made up of 14 amino acids. V lost 4 bases and J 2 bases, leaving 12 bases between the germline ends. The CDR3 coding sequence is TGTGCCAGCAGTTCATTGGGGGGTGCCTACGAGCAGTACTTC. It is translated as CASSSLGGAYEQYF.

This clonotype was picked up a small number of times. The CDR3 nucleotides are TGTGCCAGCAGCTTAGCGGGAGGTGGTGGCAATGAGCAGTTCTTC. Its protein is CASSLAGGGGNEQFF. The chain joins TRBV11-3 to TRBJ2-1, with 7 bases fitting TRBD2. Trimming at V came to 1 base and at J to 6 bases, leaving 6 bases not matched to a gene. The CDR3 runs to 15 residues. The germline V gene has CDR1 SGHNT and CDR2 YENEEA.

V is TRBV9 and J is TRBJ1-1, with D perhaps TRBD1 (6 bases). The germline V gene has CDR1 SGDLS and CDR2 YYNGEE. The CDR3 is 13 amino acids. V was pared by 3 bases and J by 6 bases, with 12 bases between. The CDR3 is CASSAWGHSEAFF. In nucleotides, the CDR3 is TGTGCCAGCAGCGCCTGGGGGCACTCTGAAGCTTTCTTT. Full variable domain (missing parts from reference TRBV9 and TRBJ1-1): DSGVTQTPKHLITATGQRVTLRCSPRSGDLSVYWYQQSLDQGLQFLIQYYNGEERAKGNILERFSAQQFPDLHSELNLSSLELGDSALYFCASSAWGHSEAFFGQGTRLTVV.

The chain couples TRBV10-3 to TRBJ2-6; tentative D call: TRBD1 (6 bases). V was pared by 6 bases and J by 0 bases, with 15 bases between. The CDR3 is 17 residues long. Germline CDR1 is ENHRY and CDR2 is SYGVKD. The CDR3 region has the DNA TGTGCCATCAGGAGGGACACGCTCCTCTCTGGGGCCAACGTCCTGACTTTC. Its protein is CAIRRDTLLSGANVLTF.

This clonotype has just a few counts. J is TRBJ2-1 and V is TRBV4-3; 9 positions agree with TRBD2. The CDR3 has 18 amino acids. V lost 4 bases to trimming and J lost 9 bases; unmatched junction nucleotides: 19. CDR1 LGHNA and CDR2 YSLEER come from the germline V gene. The DNA for the CDR3 is TGCGCCAGCAGCCCCCATGGAGGGTCGCGGGGGGGCCGGGTTGAGCAGTTCTTC. This sequence encodes CASSPHGGSRGGRVEQFF.

The table lists this clonotype with a few counts. The V call is TRBV10-2, the J call TRBJ2-7; 7 bases line up with TRBD1. In germline, CDR1 is WSHSY, CDR2 SAAADI. The CDR3 has 13 residues. The junction had 4 bases not matched to a gene; V was cut back by 6 bases and J by 2 bases. The CDR3 reads CASRETGTYEQYF. In DNA form, the CDR3 reads TGCGCCAGCAGAGAGACAGGGACCTACGAGCAGTACTTC.

This clonotype was observed many times. This rearrangement joins TRBV12-3 or TRBV12-4 to TRBJ2-3; tentatively, D is TRBD2 (5 bases). CDR3 size: 12 residues. Between the trimmed V and J ends, which lost 4 bases and 4 bases, there was a span of 6 bases. DNA of the CDR3: TGTGCCAGCAGTTCACTAGCAGATACGCAGTATTTT. Its protein is CASSSLADTQYF.

The chain's CDR3 is CASSVRQLYGYTF. For the CDR3, the DNA is TGTGCCAGCAGCGTTAGACAGTTGTATGGCTACACCTTC. The chain joins TRBV12-3 or TRBV12-4 to TRBJ1-2; TRBD1 might be the D (5 bases). The CDR3 spans 13 residues. V was pared by 6 bases and J by 5 bases, with 13 bases between.

This clonotype was seen a handful of times. The chain is built from TRBV7-9 and TRBJ1-4; D possibly corresponds to TRBD1 (6 bases). CDR1 SEHNR and CDR2 FQNEAQ come from the germline V gene (reference sequence). This CDR3 region has 14 residues. V was trimmed by 3 bases and J by 17 bases, leaving 22 bases between them. CDR3 sequence (DNA): TGTGCCAGCAGCTTGGGAGCCGAGAGGACAGACCGCTTTTTT. Encoded protein: CASSLGAERTDRFF.

V usage is TRBV7-9 and J usage is TRBJ1-1; 8 nucleotides line up with TRBD1. The CDR3 runs to 17 residues. V shed 3 bases, J shed 3 bases, and the junction held 12 bases outside the gene matches. Germline assignment: CDR1 SEHNR and CDR2 FQNEAQ (reference sequence). This CDR3 is CASSFPSSTGGDTEAFF. The CDR3, as DNA: TGTGCCAGCAGCTTTCCTTCAAGTACAGGGGGAGACACTGAAGCTTTCTTT. The complete variable domain, with remaining parts taken from reference TRBV7-9 and TRBJ1-1, reads DTGVSQNPRHKITKRGQNVTFRCDPISEHNRLYWYRQTLGQGPEFLTYFQNEAQLEKSRLLSDRFSAERPKGSFSTLEIQRTEQGDSAMYLCASSFPSSTGGDTEAFFGQGTRLTVV.

CDR3 sequence (DNA): TGCAGTGCTAGAGATGGGCTGAGGGATTACGAGCAGTACTTC. It codes for CSARDGLRDYEQYF. V usage is TRBV20-1 and J usage is TRBJ2-7, with D maybe TRBD2 (5 bases). The CDR3 contains 14 residues. The V and J ends lost 0 bases and 4 bases respectively, with 13 bases between them. Looked up from germline, CDR1 is DFQATT and CDR2 is SNEGSKA (reference sequence).

The CDR3 region is CASSIVAGTGGMDTEAFF. The CDR3 coding sequence is TGTGCCAGTAGTATAGTAGCTGGGACAGGGGGAATGGACACTGAAGCTTTCTTT. The V gene is TRBV19, the J gene TRBJ1-1; 11 nucleotides line up with TRBD1. V gave up 1 base and J gave up 3 bases; unmatched junction bases: 10. The germline V gene encodes CDR1 LNHDA and CDR2 SQIVND (reference sequence). The CDR3 length is 18 residues.

In this sample, this clonotype turned up a few times. V is TRBV12-3 or TRBV12-4 and J is TRBJ2-1, with D possibly TRBD2 on 6 matching bases. V was pared by 6 bases and J by 4 bases, with 13 bases between. The CDR3 has 14 residues. The CDR3 reads CASRMRDGYNEQFF. DNA of the CDR3: TGTGCCAGCAGGATGCGGGACGGATACAATGAGCAGTTCTTC.

The DNA of the CDR3 is TGCAGTGCTAGACAGACCTACTATGGCTACACCTTC. Translating gives CSARQTYYGYTF. V gene TRBV20-1 combines with J gene TRBJ1-2, with D hard to call. CDR1 DFQATT and CDR2 SNEGSKA come from the germline V gene (reference sequence). Trimming removed 2 bases at V and 3 bases at J, with 7 bases between. CDR3 length: 12 residues.

In this sample, this clonotype turned up a few times. The chain couples TRBV30 to TRBJ1-1, with D maybe TRBD1 (6 bases). Trimming cost V 2 bases and J 3 bases, with 10 bases left between them. The CDR3 runs to 13 residues. Germline loops: CDR1 GTSNPN, CDR2 SVGIG (reference sequence). The CDR3 reads CAWSWEGDTEAFF. DNA for the CDR3: TGTGCCTGGAGTTGGGAGGGGGACACTGAAGCTTTCTTT.

This clonotype showed up just once. V is TRBV14 and J is TRBJ2-7, with 9 positions matching TRBD1. The CDR3 loop spans 15 amino acids. V was pared by 4 bases and J by 3 bases, with 7 bases of the junction left unmatched. CDR1 is SGHDN and CDR2 is FVKESK in the germline V gene. CDR3 in amino acids: CASSRTQGALYEQYF. CDR3 bases: TGTGCCAGCAGCCGCACACAGGGGGCTCTCTACGAGCAGTACTTC.

V gene TRBV7-6 combines with J gene TRBJ2-3; TRBD2 aligns across 10 bases. V shed 9 bases, J shed 5 bases, and the junction held 11 bases outside the gene matches. CDR3 length equals 15 residues. Germline lookup yields CDR1 SGHVS and CDR2 FNYEAQ. As DNA, the CDR3 is TGTGCCAGAAGCCTACTAGCGGGGCGAGGAGATACGCAGTATTTT. This encodes CARSLLAGRGDTQYF.

The chain uses TRBV9 and TRBJ2-2, with 11 bases that match TRBD2. The CDR3 has 15 amino acids. The V gene's germline CDR1 is SGDLS and CDR2 YYNGEE. Trimming at V came to 2 bases and at J to 6 bases, leaving 3 bases not matched to a gene. The CDR3 spells CASSVTSGSAGELFF. CDR3 nucleotide sequence: TGTGCCAGCAGCGTTACTAGCGGGAGCGCCGGGGAGCTGTTTTTT.

V gene TRBV7-3 combines with J gene TRBJ2-1, with D possibly being TRBD1 or TRBD2 (6 bases each). Per the germline V gene, CDR1 is SGHTA and CDR2 is FQGTGA. V was shortened by 2 bases and J by 8 bases, with 13 bases between the two germline ends. The length of the CDR3 is 14 residues. CDR3 amino acids: CASSLLGGGDEQFF. Written as DNA, the CDR3 is TGTGCCAGCAGCTTACTCGGGGGCGGGGATGAGCAGTTCTTC.

This clonotype showed up many times. This chain joins TRBV6-2 or TRBV6-3 and TRBJ2-6; maybe TRBD2 (6 bases). CDR1 and CDR2 (germline): MNHEY, SVGEGT. The CDR3 extends over 17 amino acids. The V and J ends lost 2 bases and 0 bases respectively, with 11 bases between them. The CDR3 region is CASSYGGSASGANVLTF. Here the CDR3 DNA reads TGTGCCAGCAGTTACGGAGGGAGTGCCTCTGGGGCCAACGTCCTGACTTTC.

The chain joins TRBV2 to TRBJ1-5; maybe TRBD1 (5 bases). This CDR3 has 14 residues. The V end lost 1 base, the J end lost 5 bases, and 9 bases lay between the germline ends. Germline-derived CDR1 and CDR2 are SNHLY and FYNNEI. CDR3 sequence: CASSEVRVHQPQHF. CDR3 nucleotides: TGTGCCAGCAGTGAAGTCAGGGTGCATCAGCCCCAGCATTTT.

The rearrangement uses TRBV7-8 and TRBJ2-5; TRBD2 matches 9 bases. V trimming: 5 bases; J trimming: 4 bases; junction bases outside the gene matches: 14. Germline CDR1 is SGHVS and CDR2 is FQNEAQ. This CDR3 comprises 17 residues. CDR3 residues: CASSLPRGGGVVETQYF. The CDR3 coding sequence is TGTGCCAGCAGCCTCCCGCGGGGGGGGGGAGTGGTAGAGACCCAGTACTTC.

The V and J genes are TRBV15 and TRBJ1-1, with a possible D match to TRBD1 (5 bases). The germline V and J ends were trimmed by 8 bases and 8 bases, with 24 bases remaining between them. In germline, CDR1 is LNHNV, CDR2 YYDKDF (reference sequence). The length of the CDR3 is 15 residues. For the CDR3, the DNA is TGTGCCACCGGGAAGGGTCTGGGGACGAATTCAGAAGCTTTCTTT. The encoded protein is CATGKGLGTNSEAFF.